A selection of T cell receptor beta chains follows, all from one sample in a study of CD8+ T cells in alopecia areata. Only in-frame clones appear in the TCRdb table, and some are missing; sequencing was by immunoSEQ multiplex PCR. The sample records around 15,000 clones, less than 70% being singletons. The specimen sequenced was skin. These receptors all come from a human donor with alopecia areata. Each CDR3 is given with its conserved first and last residue. The D gene is left open where the match is weak. Only some rows state a clone size, as once, few, many or a class for expanded clones.

CDR3 | DNA | D | size | J | V
CASRPGAATEAFF | TGTGCCAGTAGACCCGGGGCGGCCACTGAAGCTTTCTTT | NA | NA | TRBJ1-1 | TRBV19
CASLSVSSILETQYF | TGTGCCAGCCTCAGTGTCTCCAGTATTTTAGAGACCCAGTACTTC | NA | NA | TRBJ2-5 | TRBV28
CASSSKLAGAYNEQFF | TGTGCCAGCAGTTCGAAACTAGCGGGAGCCTACAATGAGCAGTTCTTC | TRBD2 | NA | TRBJ2-1 | TRBV28
CASSFRNTGELFF | TGTGCCAGTAGTTTCAGGAACACCGGGGAGCTGTTTTTT | NA | NA | TRBJ2-2 | TRBV19
CAGSGTSGTLPYEQYF | TGTGCCGGGTCCGGGACTAGCGGGACGCTCCCCTACGAGCAGTACTTC | TRBD2 | NA | TRBJ2-7 | TRBV6-6
CASSHRGQGLKETQYF | TGCGCCAGCAGTCACCGTGGACAGGGGTTAAAAGAGACCCAGTACTTC | TRBD1 | NA | TRBJ2-5 | TRBV23-1
CASSLITRDRVLSGANVLTF | TGTGCCAGCAGCCTCATCACCCGGGACAGGGTTCTGTCTGGGGCCAACGTCCTGACTTTC | TRBD1 | NA | TRBJ2-6 | TRBV28
CASRYASWGSSGANVLTF | TGTGCCAGCCGGTACGCGAGTTGGGGCAGCTCTGGGGCCAACGTCCTGACTTTC | NA | few | TRBJ2-6 | TRBV28
CASSRTSGSRSSYNEQFF | TGTGCCAGCAGCCGGACTAGCGGGAGCCGGAGCTCCTACAATGAGCAGTTCTTC | TRBD2 | once | TRBJ2-1 | TRBV7-8
CSGPGQSSHGDEKLFF | TGCAGCGGCCCGGGACAGAGCTCACACGGGGATGAAAAACTGTTTTTT | TRBD1 | NA | TRBJ1-4 | TRBV29-1
CASSDRGNYGYTF | TGTGCCAGCAGCGACAGGGGGAACTATGGCTACACCTTC | TRBD1 | few | TRBJ1-2 | TRBV9
CASSVGAAPGTLSTDTQYF | TGTGCCAGCAGTGTGGGGGCGGCACCGGGGACCCTTAGCACAGATACGCAGTATTTT | NA | few | TRBJ2-3 | TRBV2
CASSQEGGLSINYGYTF | TGCGCCAGCAGCCAAGAAGGGGGACTCTCAATTAACTATGGCTACACCTTC | NA | few | TRBJ1-2 | TRBV5-4
CASSPTPLGSYNEQFF | TGTGCCAGCAGCCCCACGCCATTGGGCTCCTACAATGAGCAGTTCTTC | NA | NA | TRBJ2-1 | TRBV7-9
CASSDPGQGRHPPQHF | TGTGCCAGCAGTGATCCGGGACAGGGGCGTCACCCGCCCCAGCATTTT | TRBD1 | NA | TRBJ1-5 | TRBV2
CASSRAGGIDEQYF | TGTGCCAGTAGTAGGGCAGGGGGAATCGACGAGCAGTACTTC | TRBD1 | few | TRBJ2-7 | TRBV19
CASSAARGEQFF | TGCGCCAGCAGCGCGGCCAGGGGTGAGCAGTTCTTC | NA | NA | TRBJ2-1 | TRBV5-1
CAISGDSGYEQYF | TGTGCCATCAGTGGAGACAGTGGGTACGAGCAGTACTTC | NA | few | TRBJ2-7 | TRBV10-3
CASTGRGPLEQYF | TGTGCCAGCACAGGGAGGGGTCCCCTCGAGCAGTACTTC | TRBD2 | NA | TRBJ2-7 | TRBV11-2
CASSSSTWPYNEQFF | TGTGCCAGCAGCTCATCGACATGGCCCTACAATGAGCAGTTCTTC | NA | NA | TRBJ2-1 | TRBV7-3
CASSPRRYNEKLFF | TGTGCCAGCAGTCCGAGAAGATACAATGAAAAACTGTTTTTT | NA | NA | TRBJ1-4 | TRBV27
CAISELDTLSYEQYF | TGTGCCATCAGTGAGTTAGACACCCTATCCTACGAGCAGTACTTC | NA | few | TRBJ2-7 | TRBV10-3
CASRPGQVNTEAFF | TGTGCCAGCAGACCTGGACAAGTAAACACTGAAGCTTTCTTT | NA | NA | TRBJ1-1 | TRBV28
CASKTGGGTDTQYF | TGTGCCAGCAAAACGGGAGGGGGTACAGATACGCAGTATTTT | TRBD2 | NA | TRBJ2-3 | TRBV2
CASSVDLLNTGELFF | TGTGCCAGCAGCGTAGACTTACTGAACACCGGGGAGCTGTTTTTT | NA | NA | TRBJ2-2 | TRBV9
CSVQPLAGGAETQYF | TGCAGCGTCCAACCTCTAGCGGGAGGAGCAGAGACCCAGTACTTC | TRBD2 | NA | TRBJ2-5 | TRBV29-1
CASSPSLFRTGTDTLYF | TGTGCCAGCAGTCCCTCACTATTCAGGACAGGGACGGATACGCTGTATTTT | TRBD1 | NA | TRBJ2-3 | TRBV28
CASSLDSGPSYEQYF | TGTGCCAGCAGCTTAGACAGCGGACCCTCCTACGAGCAGTACTTC | NA | few | TRBJ2-7 | TRBV7-9
CASSLTGSQSGNTIYF | TGTGCCAGCAGCCTTACAGGGTCTCAGTCCGGAAACACCATATATTTT | NA | once | TRBJ1-3 | TRBV5-4
CAISAPGTGTYEQYF | TGTGCCATCAGTGCCCCCGGGACAGGCACCTACGAGCAGTACTTC | TRBD1 | NA | TRBJ2-7 | TRBV6-5
CASSQGQGTYEQYF | TGTGCCAGCAGCCAGGGACAGGGGACCTACGAGCAGTACTTC | TRBD1 | few | TRBJ2-7 | TRBV4-1
CASSFRAPVRYTGELFF | TGCGCCAGCAGCTTTCGGGCCCCGGTCCGGTACACCGGGGAGCTGTTTTTT | NA | NA | TRBJ2-2 | TRBV5-1
CASSDLGANVLTF | TGTGCCAGCAGTGATCTTGGGGCCAACGTCCTGACTTTC | NA | NA | TRBJ2-6 | TRBV6-5
CASSRLGLAGSYEQYF | TGCGCCAGCAGCAGACTGGGACTAGCGGGATCCTACGAGCAGTACTTC | TRBD2 | NA | TRBJ2-7 | TRBV5-1
CASSLAQGYTEAFF | TGTGCCAGCAGCTTAGCTCAGGGCTACACTGAAGCTTTCTTT | NA | NA | TRBJ1-1 | TRBV7-9
CASSLVVGAADMGIQYF | TGTGCCAGCAGCTTAGTCGTGGGGGCAGCCGACATGGGCATTCAGTACTTC | NA | NA | TRBJ2-4 | TRBV7-9
CASSLDLYEQYF | TGTGCCAGCAGCCTAGACTTATACGAGCAGTACTTC | NA | NA | TRBJ2-7 | TRBV11-2
CASGWGGGHNEQFF | TGTGCCTCCGGCTGGGGTGGAGGGCACAATGAGCAGTTCTTC | NA | NA | TRBJ2-1 | TRBV19
CASSLTSGGYTEAFF | TGTGCCAGCAGCTTAACCTCGGGAGGCTACACTGAAGCTTTCTTT | NA | NA | TRBJ1-1 | TRBV7-2
CASSQSGRIAGHQETQYF | TGCGCCAGCAGTCAATCGGGTCGGATAGCGGGACACCAAGAGACCCAGTACTTC | TRBD2 | NA | TRBJ2-5 | TRBV23-1
CASSYRGPNTEAFF | TGTGCCAGCAGCTACCGAGGCCCGAACACTGAAGCTTTCTTT | NA | NA | TRBJ1-1 | TRBV7-8
CASSLKGTSFSTDTQYF | TGCGCCAGCAGCCTCAAAGGGACTAGCTTTTCCACAGATACGCAGTATTTT | TRBD2 | once | TRBJ2-3 | TRBV5-1
CASSPGGATYEQYF | TGTGCCAGCAGCCCTGGGGGGGCGACCTACGAGCAGTACTTC | NA | medium-sized | TRBJ2-7 | TRBV7-8
CASSEAGASNQPQHF | TGTGCCAGCAGTGAAGCGGGGGCGAGCAATCAGCCCCAGCATTTT | NA | few | TRBJ1-5 | TRBV6-1
CASGGTSGRDYNEQFF | TGTGCCAGTGGGGGGACTAGCGGGAGGGATTACAATGAGCAGTTCTTC | TRBD2 | NA | TRBJ2-1 | TRBV19
CSVESGQGCTEAFF | TGCAGCGTTGAATCCGGCCAGGGGTGCACTGAAGCTTTCTTT | NA | few | TRBJ1-1 | TRBV29-1
CASSINAQTPGELFF | TGTGCCAGTAGTATAAACGCCCAGACTCCCGGGGAGCTGTTTTTT | NA | NA | TRBJ2-2 | TRBV19